The 21 T cell receptor beta chains presented below share a single source sample, sequenced in a study of a mutant IDH1 vaccine in newly diagnosed glioma. The time point: baseline, week 1 (first vaccination visit). Sample treatment: pre-vaccination baseline after standard-of-care therapy. The protocol was immunoSEQ multiplex PCR, while the TCRdb copy is restricted to in-frame clones and leaves out a portion. The table has about 50,000 clones, just over 85% seen once; the top ten hold around 2.5%. The sequenced sample was PBMCs, obtained from a glioma patient treated with radiotherapy, temozolomide or both. The origin of the receptors is a man aged 35 to 55 with glioma.

CDR3 sequence (DNA): TGTGCCAGTAGTATTAGTAGCGTCCTCTACAATGAGCAGTTCTTC. It yields the protein CASSISSVLYNEQFF. The chain links TRBV19 to TRBJ2-1, with D perhaps matching TRBD2 (5 bases). Germline V CDR1 and CDR2: LNHDA, SQIVND (reference sequence). V lost 3 bases to trimming and J lost 3 bases, with 12 bases between them. The CDR3 consists of 15 residues.

In DNA form, the CDR3 reads TGTGCCAGCAGCTTGCGGGGGAACACTGAAGCTTTCTTT. This translates into CASSLRGNTEAFF. The chain joins TRBV5-4 to TRBJ1-1; D unresolved. The germline V and J ends were trimmed by 1 base and 1 base, with 5 bases remaining between them. From germline, CDR1 is SGHNT and CDR2 YYREEE (reference sequence). The CDR3 loop spans 13 amino acids. The full variable domain, rest sourced from reference TRBV5-4 and TRBJ1-1, is ETGVTQSPTHLIKTRGQQVTLRCSSQSGHNTVSWYQQALGQGPQFIFQYYREEENGRGNFPPRFSGLQFPNYSSELNVNALELDDSALYLCASSLRGNTEAFFGQGTRLTVV.

This clone was seen just once. The chain is built from TRBV7-8 and TRBJ1-4; D is possibly TRBD1 (5 bases). This CDR3 contains 13 residues. The germline CDR1 and CDR2 sequences are SGHVS and FQNEAQ. Trimming removed 5 bases from V and 5 bases from J, with 9 bases in between. Written as DNA, the CDR3 is TGTGCCAGCAGCCAGGACAAGAATGAAAAACTGTTTTTT. Residues: CASSQDKNEKLFF.

Concerning this clone: Different DNA sequences within this sample yield the same CDR3. The chain has TRBV6-5 and TRBJ1-2, with 7 nucleotides matching TRBD1. Germline CDR1 and CDR2: MNHEY and SVGAGI. This CDR3 contains 14 residues. Unmatched junction bases numbered 2, after V lost 2 bases and J lost 2 bases. DNA of the CDR3: TGTGCCAGCAGTTACGGGGACAGAAACTATGGCTACACCTTC. Its translation: CASSYGDRNYGYTF.

This chain connects TRBV6-5 to TRBJ2-1; D gene ambiguous. Germline V CDR1 and CDR2: MNHEY, SVGAGI. This CDR3 comprises 13 residues. The ends were cut back, 5 bases at V and 10 bases at J, with 15 bases in the middle. CDR3 in amino acids: CASSQREAQEQFF. The CDR3, as DNA: TGTGCCAGCAGTCAGAGAGAAGCACAGGAGCAGTTCTTC.

V gene TRBV7-6 combines with J gene TRBJ1-5, with 8 bases identical to TRBD1. Germline V gene lookup returns CDR1 SGHVS and CDR2 FNYEAQ. V was clipped by 1 base and J by 2 bases; unmatched bases: 4. This CDR3 region has 16 residues. The CDR3 region is CASSLGQGIGNQPQHF. In DNA form, the CDR3 reads TGTGCCAGCAGCTTAGGACAGGGGATAGGCAATCAGCCCCAGCATTTT.

This clone was counted a single time. The chain employs TRBV20-1 and TRBJ1-1; tentative D call: TRBD1 (6 bases). The CDR3 consists of 11 residues. Per germline, CDR1 DFQATT and CDR2 SNEGSKA (reference sequence). Trimming pared 7 bases from V and 9 bases from J, leaving 15 bases between. This CDR3 is CSVRRDTKAFF. The DNA of the CDR3 is TGCAGTGTAAGAAGGGACACGAAAGCTTTCTTT.

This chain joins TRBV6-5 and TRBJ2-1, with D possibly matching TRBD1 (5 bases). This CDR3 is 15 amino acids long. Trimming removed 2 bases at V and 2 bases at J, with 10 bases between. In germline, CDR1 is MNHEY, CDR2 SVGAGI. The CDR3 reads CASSYGQGPYNEQFF. DNA for the CDR3: TGTGCCAGCAGTTACGGCCAGGGCCCCTACAATGAGCAGTTCTTC.

The V and J genes are TRBV27 and TRBJ2-7; 7 nucleotides match TRBD1. With V trimmed by 1 base and J by 3 bases, 0 bases remained unmatched. Germline loops: CDR1 MNHEY, CDR2 SMNVEV (reference sequence). The CDR3 is 13 residues long. CDR3 coding DNA: TGTGCCAGCAGTTTATACAGGGGCTACGAGCAGTACTTC. It encodes CASSLYRGYEQYF.

The rearrangement joins TRBV2 to TRBJ1-5; 9 positions agree with TRBD1. The CDR3 loop spans 14 amino acids. With 6 bases clipped from V and 6 bases from J, the junction kept 6 bases outside the gene matches. Germline values: CDR1 SNHLY, CDR2 FYNNEI. CDR3 amino acids: CASRATGGGQPQHF. CDR3 DNA: TGTGCCAGCAGAGCGACAGGGGGAGGTCAGCCCCAGCATTTT.

A word on this clone: Within the sample, other DNA sequences also encode this same CDR3. The chain joins TRBV5-1 to TRBJ2-5; 7 nucleotides align to TRBD2. V shed 2 bases, J shed 2 bases, and the junction held 0 bases outside the gene matches. There are 13 residues in the CDR3. Germline loops: CDR1 SGHRS, CDR2 YFSETQ. CDR3 bases: TGCGCCAGCAGCTTCGGGGGGCAAGAGACCCAGTACTTC. It specifies CASSFGGQETQYF.

The V and J genes are TRBV18 and TRBJ2-3; 7 bases map to TRBD2. V lost 6 bases and J lost 4; bases outside the gene matches: 10. Germline loops: CDR1 KGHSH, CDR2 LQKENI. The CDR3 extends over 15 amino acids. The CDR3 region is CASSPSGGSADTQYF. In DNA, the CDR3 is TGTGCCAGCTCCCCTAGCGGCGGGAGTGCAGATACGCAGTATTTT.

This clone was seen just once. This chain uses TRBV5-1 with TRBJ2-7; 11 bases agree with TRBD1. The V and J ends lost 4 bases and 6 bases, in that order; junction bases with no gene match: 9. The length of the CDR3 is 15 residues. Germline V gene data show CDR1 as SGHRS and CDR2 as YFSETQ. In nucleotides, the CDR3 is TGCGCCAGCAGCGGGTCCCCGGGACAGGGGGGCGAGCAGTACTTC. Encoded protein: CASSGSPGQGGEQYF. Using reference TRBV5-1 and TRBJ2-7 for the parts outside the CDR3, the full variable domain is KAGVTQTPRYLIKTRGQQVTLSCSPISGHRSVSWYQQTPGQGLQFLFEYFSETQRNKGNFPGRFSGRQFSNSRSEMNVSTLELGDSALYLCASSGSPGQGGEQYFGPGTRLTVT.

The chain is built from TRBV7-2 and TRBJ1-3; D perhaps matches TRBD1 (6 bases). V was shortened by 1 base and J by 4 bases, with 14 bases between the two germline ends. Germline loops: CDR1 SGHTA, CDR2 FQGNSA. The CDR3 runs 16 residues. Here the CDR3 DNA reads TGTGCCAGCAGCTTAGGATCGGGGGCGCCAGGAAACACCATATATTTT. Amino acids: CASSLGSGAPGNTIYF.

The rearrangement links TRBV28 to TRBJ2-7, with D hard to call. CDR3 length: 13 amino acids. Deletions cut 7 bases from V and 3 bases from J, with 13 bases between. CDR1 is MDHEN and CDR2 is SYDVKM in the germline V gene. This chain's CDR3 is CASTLSDGYEQYF. The CDR3 region has the DNA TGTGCCAGCACCCTCTCGGACGGCTACGAGCAGTACTTC.

The chain joins TRBV11-2 to TRBJ2-5; maybe TRBD2 (5 bases). Between the trimmed V and J ends, which lost 1 base and 0 bases, there was a span of 18 bases. Germline CDR1 SGHAT, CDR2 FQNNGV. The CDR3 is 18 residues long. This CDR3 reads CASSLGFSVGAYQETQYF. DNA for the CDR3: TGTGCCAGCAGCTTAGGGTTCTCCGTGGGAGCCTACCAAGAGACCCAGTACTTC.

V usage is TRBV19 and J usage is TRBJ2-3; 11 bases map to TRBD2. The junction had 2 bases not matched to a gene; V was cut back by 3 bases and J by 6 bases. CDR1 is LNHDA and CDR2 is SQIVND in the germline V gene (reference sequence). This CDR3 spans 14 amino acids. The chain's CDR3 is CASSMSSGRDTQYF. CDR3 nucleotide sequence: TGTGCCAGTAGTATGTCTAGCGGGAGGGATACGCAGTATTTT.

This sequence joins TRBV11-2 and TRBJ2-3; 9 bases fit TRBD2. The CDR3 length is 15 residues. Germline V CDR1 and CDR2: SGHAT, FQNNGV. V was pared by 3 bases and J by 4 bases, with 5 bases of the junction left unmatched. The CDR3 reads CASSFRTSVPDTQYF. The CDR3 DNA reads as TGTGCCAGCAGCTTCAGGACTAGCGTTCCAGATACGCAGTATTTT. The full variable domain, rest sourced from reference TRBV11-2 and TRBJ2-3, is EAGVAQSPRYKIIEKRQSVAFWCNPISGHATLYWYQQILGQGPKLLIQFQNNGVVDDSQLPKDRFSAERLKGVDSTLKIQPAKLEDSAVYLCASSFRTSVPDTQYFGPGTRLTVL.

This sequence joins TRBV27 and TRBJ2-2; 7 bases fit TRBD2. The CDR3 has 17 residues. The germline V gene encodes CDR1 MNHEY and CDR2 SMNVEV (reference sequence). J was trimmed by 3 bases and V by 6 bases; bases with no gene match: 13. The CDR3 DNA reads TGTGCCAGCAGCTCGGGACTAAAAATGATAGACACCGGGGAGCTGTTTTTT. It is translated as CASSSGLKMIDTGELFF.

Only one count was recorded for this clone. This chain links TRBV4-1 with TRBJ2-1; D possibly corresponds to TRBD1 (5 bases). The ends were cut back, 6 bases at V and 0 bases at J, with 12 bases in the middle. This CDR3 is 15 amino acids long. Germline V gene sequence: CDR1 MGHRA, CDR2 YSYEKL. The CDR3 DNA sequence: TGCGCCAGCAGTCCCGACAGAGCCTCCTACAATGAGCAGTTCTTC. Its translation is CASSPDRASYNEQFF.

V usage is TRBV9 and J usage is TRBJ2-7; D may be TRBD2 (6 bases). Germline V CDR1 and CDR2: SGDLS, YYNGEE. V was trimmed by 2 bases and J by 2 bases, leaving 14 bases between them. The CDR3 has 15 amino acids. This chain's CDR3 is CASSVGSREAYEQYF. The CDR3 coding sequence is TGTGCCAGCAGCGTGGGGAGCAGGGAGGCCTACGAGCAGTACTTC.